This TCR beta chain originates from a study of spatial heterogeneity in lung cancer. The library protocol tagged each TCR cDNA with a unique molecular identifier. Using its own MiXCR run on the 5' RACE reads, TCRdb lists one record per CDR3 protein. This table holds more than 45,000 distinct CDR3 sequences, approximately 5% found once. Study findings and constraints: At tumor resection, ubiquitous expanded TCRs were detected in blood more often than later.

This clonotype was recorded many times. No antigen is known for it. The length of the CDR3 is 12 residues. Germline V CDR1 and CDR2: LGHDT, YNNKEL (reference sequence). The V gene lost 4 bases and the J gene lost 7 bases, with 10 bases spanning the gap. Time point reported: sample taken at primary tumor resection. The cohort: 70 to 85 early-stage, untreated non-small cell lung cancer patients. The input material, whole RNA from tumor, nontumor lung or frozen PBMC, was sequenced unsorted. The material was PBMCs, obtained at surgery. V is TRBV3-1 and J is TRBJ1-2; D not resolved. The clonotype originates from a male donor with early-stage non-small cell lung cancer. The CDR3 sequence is CASSLLKGGYTF. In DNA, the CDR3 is TGTGCCAGCAGCCTTCTGAAGGGTGGCTACACCTTC.